A single T cell receptor beta chain is shown here with its context. This clone turned up a few times. No base quality information exists; no much larger clone differs at one position. The sample's time point label is to be understood as: cells obtained before transplantation from donor or recipient. In mixed lymphocyte reactions, around 200,000 CFSE-labeled pre-transplant responders were plated with around 200,000 irradiated violet-dye-labeled stimulators and cultured for over five days. Proliferating CD3+CD4+CFSE-low and CD3+CD8+CFSE-low responder cells were FACS-sorted on a BD Influx sorter after the mixed lymphocyte reaction. The sample originates from a study of graft-versus-host responses after intestinal transplantation (dated by TCRdb to about 2021). Looking at the study overall: The transplants that recipients received were multivisceral, liver-intestinal, or isolated intestinal. Rather than going through the commercial service, samples from a few later patients were sequenced in-house on an Illumina MiSeq and processed with MiXCR. A cohort of 20 to 25 intestinal transplant recipients, including one retransplant, was enrolled, and a few patients lacking pretransplant specimens were excluded. Every recipient was given anti-thymocyte globulin induction, then maintenance tacrolimus and steroids for approximately 3 years. Graft-versus-host and host-versus-graft alloreactive T cell clones were tracked in the graft, circulation and bone marrow after intestinal transplantation using bulk TCR-beta CDR3 sequencing. Alloreactive clones were identified by sequencing pre-transplant mixed lymphocyte reaction products and comparing them with unstimulated pre-transplant donor and recipient T cells. A peak of at least 4% donor T cells among recipient peripheral blood mononuclear cells was the definition used for donor T cell macrochimerism.

Including the terminal cysteine and phenylalanine, the CDR3 comprises 16 residues. The retained sequence is limited to the CDR3, 48 bases, with the frame set at the first base. Per the germline V gene, SGHRS is the CDR1 and YFSETQ is the CDR2. Trimming removed 2 bases from V and 1 base from J; the gene matches leave 4 bases unexplained. Library preparation used the immunoSEQ multiplex PCR assay. For most patients, genomic DNA was isolated using the Qiagen DNeasy Blood and Tissue Kit and was shipped frozen to Adaptive Biotechnologies for TCR sequencing. High-throughput TCR-beta CDR3 sequencing of genomic DNA from most patients was performed by Adaptive Biotechnologies. Turning to the authors' computational methods: Adaptive's ImmunoSEQ software supplied the TCR sequencing data for about 18 patients, while MiXCR and VDJtools were used to process three other patients. To correct CD4 versus CD8 sorting errors, sequences present in both subsets at a frequency ratio below 5:1 were removed. CDR3 nucleotide sequences shared by donor and recipient were removed because the origin of these sequences could not be assigned. To count as alloreactive, a clone needed at least 2-fold expansion over unstimulated cells and a minimum CFSE-low frequency of 0.002% (template counts) or 0.001% (read counts). Mappable clones were those detected in sequenced pre-transplant spleen, lymph node, or MLR CFSE-low populations of the donor or recipient. Cumulative frequency of alloreactive clones was calculated as a percentage of all sequences weighted by copy number. TCRdb re-hosts the immuneACCESS table, in-frame sequences only. Its copies lack some clones; in the studies checked, an unresolved V gene accounts for under half of them, and the cause for the rest is not known. Clone size and V and J calls were adopted from that table, with D and trimming inferred from the DNA. The sample yields tens of thousands of clones; approximately 45% were counted once. The ten largest make up 0.7% to 0.9% of the sample.

Here is what the overall study found, with its caveats: Patients with donor T cell macrochimerism had high GvH to HvG T cell clonal ratios in their allografts. The relatively low number and heterogeneity of intestinal transplant patients limited the conclusions. GvH clones were detected in recipient bone marrow, and some of these GvH clones were observed earlier in ileal mucosa or blood, consistent with an intestinal mucosal origin. Early after transplant, peak levels of circulating GvH clones were found to be associated with declines in HvG clones.

This specimen consisted of alloreactive CD4+ T cells from a mixed lymphocyte reaction culture, obtained before intestinal transplant. The cell subset or site label of this sample denotes: CFSE-low proliferating T cells sorted from roughly 6-day pre-transplant mixed lymphocyte reaction (GvH or HvG direction). This sequence uses TRBV5-1 and TRBJ2-2, with 8 bases matching TRBD2. This receptor was identified in a human patient who received an intestinal transplant. This receptor has the CDR3 CASSFSLAGNTGELFF. At the DNA level, the sequence is TGCGCCAGCAGCTTTAGTCTAGCGGGGAACACCGGGGAGCTGTTTTTT.